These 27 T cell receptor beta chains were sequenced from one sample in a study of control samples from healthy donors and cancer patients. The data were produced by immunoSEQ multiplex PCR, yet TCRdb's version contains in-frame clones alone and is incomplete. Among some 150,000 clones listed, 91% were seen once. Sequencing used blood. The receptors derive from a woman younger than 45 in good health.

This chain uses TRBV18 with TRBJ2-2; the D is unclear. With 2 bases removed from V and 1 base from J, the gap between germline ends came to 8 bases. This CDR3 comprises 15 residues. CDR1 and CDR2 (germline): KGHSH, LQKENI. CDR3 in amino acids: CASSPFGGNTGELFF. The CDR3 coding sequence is TGTGCCAGCTCACCATTTGGCGGGAACACCGGGGAGCTGTTTTTT.

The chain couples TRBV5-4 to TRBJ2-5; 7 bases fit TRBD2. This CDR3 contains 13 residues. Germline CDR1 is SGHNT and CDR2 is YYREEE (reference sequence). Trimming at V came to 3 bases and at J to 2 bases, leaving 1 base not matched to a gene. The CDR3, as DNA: TGTGCCAGCAGCTGGGGGGGGCAAGAGACCCAGTACTTC. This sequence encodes CASSWGGQETQYF.

The CDR3 DNA is TGTGCCAGCAGCCAAGGCAGGGGGTCGTCTAACTATGGCTACACCTTC. This translates into CASSQGRGSSNYGYTF. This chain joins TRBV14 and TRBJ1-2, with TRBD1 matching over 7 bases. Germline loops: CDR1 SGHDN, CDR2 FVKESK. This CDR3 spans 16 amino acids. V dropped 1 base and J dropped 0; count of bases not matched to a gene: 5.

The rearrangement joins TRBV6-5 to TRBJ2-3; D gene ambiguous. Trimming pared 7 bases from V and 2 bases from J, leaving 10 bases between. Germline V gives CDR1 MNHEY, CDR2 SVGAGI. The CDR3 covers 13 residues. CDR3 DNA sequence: TGTGCCAGCAACCGAGACACCACAGATACGCAGTATTTT. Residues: CASNRDTTDTQYF.

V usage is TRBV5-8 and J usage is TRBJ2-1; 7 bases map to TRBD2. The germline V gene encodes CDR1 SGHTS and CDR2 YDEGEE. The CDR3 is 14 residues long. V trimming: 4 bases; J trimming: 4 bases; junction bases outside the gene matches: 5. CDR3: CASSRSGPYNEQFF. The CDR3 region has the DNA TGTGCCAGCAGCCGTAGCGGGCCATACAATGAGCAGTTCTTC.

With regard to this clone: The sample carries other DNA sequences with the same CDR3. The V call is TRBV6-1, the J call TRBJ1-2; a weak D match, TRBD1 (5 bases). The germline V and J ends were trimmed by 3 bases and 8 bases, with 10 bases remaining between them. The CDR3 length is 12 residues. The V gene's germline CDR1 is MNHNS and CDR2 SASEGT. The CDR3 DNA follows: TGTGCCAGCAGTGACAGGGTCGGGGGCTACACCTTC. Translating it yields CASSDRVGGYTF.

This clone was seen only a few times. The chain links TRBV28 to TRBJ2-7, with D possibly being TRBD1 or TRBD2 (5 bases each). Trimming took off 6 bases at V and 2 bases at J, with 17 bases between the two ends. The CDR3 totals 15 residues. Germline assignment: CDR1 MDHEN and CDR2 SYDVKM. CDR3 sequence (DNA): TGTGCCAGCAGATGGACCGGGGCGGCCCCCTACGAGCAGTACTTC. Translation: CASRWTGAAPYEQYF. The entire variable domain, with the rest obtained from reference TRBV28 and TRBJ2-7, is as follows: DVKVTQSSRYLVKRTGEKVFLECVQDMDHENMFWYRQDPGLGLRLIYFSYDVKMKEKGDIPEGYSVSREKKERFSLILESASTNQTSMYLCASRWTGAAPYEQYFGPGTRLTVT.

The DNA for the CDR3 is TGTGCCAGCAGCCAGGGGACAGGGGCAACTAATGAAAAACTGTTTTTT. This translates into CASSQGTGATNEKLFF. V gene TRBV7-9 combines with J gene TRBJ1-4; 10 nucleotides match TRBD1. J lost 0 bases, V lost 5 bases, and 3 bases had no gene match. The length of the CDR3 is 16 residues. Germline values: CDR1 SEHNR, CDR2 FQNEAQ (reference sequence).

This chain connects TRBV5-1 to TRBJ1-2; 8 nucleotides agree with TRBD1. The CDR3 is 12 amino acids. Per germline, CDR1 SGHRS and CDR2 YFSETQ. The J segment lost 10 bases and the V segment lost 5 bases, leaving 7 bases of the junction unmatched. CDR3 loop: CASRWAGGDYTF. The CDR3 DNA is TGCGCCAGCAGGTGGGCAGGGGGCGACTACACCTTC.

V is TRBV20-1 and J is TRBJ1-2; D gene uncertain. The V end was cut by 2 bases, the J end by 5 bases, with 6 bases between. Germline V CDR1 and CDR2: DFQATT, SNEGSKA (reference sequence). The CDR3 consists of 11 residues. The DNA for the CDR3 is TGCAGTGCTAGACAGGCGTATGGCTACACCTTC. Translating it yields CSARQAYGYTF.

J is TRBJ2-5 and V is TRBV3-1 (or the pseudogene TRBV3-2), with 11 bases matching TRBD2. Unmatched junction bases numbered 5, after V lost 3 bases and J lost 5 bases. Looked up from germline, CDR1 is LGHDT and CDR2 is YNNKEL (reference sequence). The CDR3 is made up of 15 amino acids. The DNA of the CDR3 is TGTGCCAGCAGCCAGATAGCGGGGGGGCCTGAGACCCAGTACTTC. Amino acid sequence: CASSQIAGGPETQYF.

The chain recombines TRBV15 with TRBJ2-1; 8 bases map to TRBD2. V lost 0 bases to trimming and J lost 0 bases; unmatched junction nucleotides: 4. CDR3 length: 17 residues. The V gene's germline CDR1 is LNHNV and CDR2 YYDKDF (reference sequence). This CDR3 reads CATSRDALADSYNEQFF. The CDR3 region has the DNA TGTGCCACCAGCAGAGATGCACTAGCGGACTCCTACAATGAGCAGTTCTTC.

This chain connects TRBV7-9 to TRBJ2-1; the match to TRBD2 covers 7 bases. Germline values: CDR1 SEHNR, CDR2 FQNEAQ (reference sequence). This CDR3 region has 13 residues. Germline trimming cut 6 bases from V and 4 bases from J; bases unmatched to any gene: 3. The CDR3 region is CASRLADYNEQFF. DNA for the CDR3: TGTGCCAGCAGGCTAGCGGATTACAATGAGCAGTTCTTC.

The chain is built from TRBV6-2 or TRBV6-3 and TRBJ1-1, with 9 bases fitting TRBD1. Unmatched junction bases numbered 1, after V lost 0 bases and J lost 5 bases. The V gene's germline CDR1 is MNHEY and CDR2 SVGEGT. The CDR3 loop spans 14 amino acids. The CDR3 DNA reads TGTGCCAGCAGTTACTCGACAGGGGGTACTGAAGCTTTCTTT. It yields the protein CASSYSTGGTEAFF.

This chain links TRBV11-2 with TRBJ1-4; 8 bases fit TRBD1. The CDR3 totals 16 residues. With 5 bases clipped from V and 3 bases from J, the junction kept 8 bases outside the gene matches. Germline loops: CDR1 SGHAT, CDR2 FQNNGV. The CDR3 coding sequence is TGTGCCAGCAGCATCAGGGGGCGCGGAGCTAATGAAAAACTGTTTTTT. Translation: CASSIRGRGANEKLFF.

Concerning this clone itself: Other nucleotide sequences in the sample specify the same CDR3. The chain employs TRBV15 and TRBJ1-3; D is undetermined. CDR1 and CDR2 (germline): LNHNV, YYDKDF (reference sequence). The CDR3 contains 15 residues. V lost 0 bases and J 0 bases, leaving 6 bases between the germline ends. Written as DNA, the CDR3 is TGTGCCACCAGCAGAGATTGGGGCTCTGGAAACACCATATATTTT. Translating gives CATSRDWGSGNTIYF.

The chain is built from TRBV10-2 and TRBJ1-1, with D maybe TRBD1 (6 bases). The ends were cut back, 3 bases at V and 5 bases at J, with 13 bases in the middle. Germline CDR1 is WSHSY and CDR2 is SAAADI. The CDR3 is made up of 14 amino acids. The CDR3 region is CASSEPGAGTEAFF. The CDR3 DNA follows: TGCGCCAGCAGTGAACCGGGGGCGGGGACTGAAGCTTTCTTT.

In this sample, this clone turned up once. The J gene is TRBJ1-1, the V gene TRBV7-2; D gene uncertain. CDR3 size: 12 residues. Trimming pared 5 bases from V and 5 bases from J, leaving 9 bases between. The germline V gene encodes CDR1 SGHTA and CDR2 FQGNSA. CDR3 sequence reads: CASSPLGTEAFF. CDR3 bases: TGTGCCAGCAGCCCATTGGGGACTGAAGCTTTCTTT.

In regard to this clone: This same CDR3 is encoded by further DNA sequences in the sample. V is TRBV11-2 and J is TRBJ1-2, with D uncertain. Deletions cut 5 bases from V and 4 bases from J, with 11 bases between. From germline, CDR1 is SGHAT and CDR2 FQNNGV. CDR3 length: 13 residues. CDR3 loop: CASSLDGIYGYTF. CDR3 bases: TGTGCCAGCAGCCTCGACGGGATCTATGGCTACACCTTC.

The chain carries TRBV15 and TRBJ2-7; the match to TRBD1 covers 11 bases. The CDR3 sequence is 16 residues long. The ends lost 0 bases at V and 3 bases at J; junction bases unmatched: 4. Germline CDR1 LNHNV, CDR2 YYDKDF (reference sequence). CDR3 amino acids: CATSRDPGTGGYEQYF. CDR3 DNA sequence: TGTGCCACCAGCAGAGATCCCGGGACAGGGGGCTACGAGCAGTACTTC.

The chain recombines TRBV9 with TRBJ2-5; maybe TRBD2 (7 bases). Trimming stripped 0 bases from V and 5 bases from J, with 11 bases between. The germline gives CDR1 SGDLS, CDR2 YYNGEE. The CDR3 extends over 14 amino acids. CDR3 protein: CASSVEGGGETQYF. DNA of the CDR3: TGTGCCAGCAGCGTAGAAGGGGGAGGGGAGACCCAGTACTTC. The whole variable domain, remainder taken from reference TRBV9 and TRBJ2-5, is DSGVTQTPKHLITATGQRVTLRCSPRSGDLSVYWYQQSLDQGLQFLIQYYNGEERAKGNILERFSAQQFPDLHSELNLSSLELGDSALYFCASSVEGGGETQYFGPGTRLLVL.

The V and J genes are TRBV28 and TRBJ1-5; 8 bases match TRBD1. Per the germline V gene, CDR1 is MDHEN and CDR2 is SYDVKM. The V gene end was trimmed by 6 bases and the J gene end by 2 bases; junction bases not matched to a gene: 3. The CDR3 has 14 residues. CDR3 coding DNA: TGTGCCAGCAGCCAGGGACAGGGCAATCAGCCCCAGCATTTT. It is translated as CASSQGQGNQPQHF. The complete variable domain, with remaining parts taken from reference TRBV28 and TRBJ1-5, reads DVKVTQSSRYLVKRTGEKVFLECVQDMDHENMFWYRQDPGLGLRLIYFSYDVKMKEKGDIPEGYSVSREKKERFSLILESASTNQTSMYLCASSQGQGNQPQHFGDGTRLSIL.

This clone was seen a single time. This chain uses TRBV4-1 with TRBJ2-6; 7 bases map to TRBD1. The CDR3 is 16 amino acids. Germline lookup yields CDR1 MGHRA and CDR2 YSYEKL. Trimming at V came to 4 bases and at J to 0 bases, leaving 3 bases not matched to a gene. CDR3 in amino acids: CASSRRDSSGANVLTF. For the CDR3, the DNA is TGCGCCAGCAGCCGACGGGACAGCTCTGGGGCCAACGTCCTGACTTTC.

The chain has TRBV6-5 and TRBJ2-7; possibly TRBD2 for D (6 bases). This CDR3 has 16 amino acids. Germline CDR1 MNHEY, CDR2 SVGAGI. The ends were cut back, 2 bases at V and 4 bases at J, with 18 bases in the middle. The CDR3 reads CASSYGSGGPRYEQYF. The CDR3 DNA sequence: TGTGCCAGCAGTTACGGTAGCGGAGGGCCTAGATACGAGCAGTACTTC.

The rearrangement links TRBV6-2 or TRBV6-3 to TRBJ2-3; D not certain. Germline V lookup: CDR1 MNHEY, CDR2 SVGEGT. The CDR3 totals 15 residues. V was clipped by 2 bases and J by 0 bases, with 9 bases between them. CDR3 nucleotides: TGTGCCAGCAGTTACGGCGGTGGCAGCACAGATACGCAGTATTTT. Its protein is CASSYGGGSTDTQYF.

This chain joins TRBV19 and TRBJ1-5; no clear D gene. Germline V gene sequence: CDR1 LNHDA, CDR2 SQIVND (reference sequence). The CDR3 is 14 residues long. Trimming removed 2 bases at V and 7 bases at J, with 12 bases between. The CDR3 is CASSIRERVQPQHF. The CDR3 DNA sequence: TGTGCCAGTAGTATAAGGGAAAGGGTGCAGCCCCAGCATTTT.

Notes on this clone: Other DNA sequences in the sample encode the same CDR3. CDR3: CASSPGQGGGEQFF. The CDR3 DNA sequence: TGCGCCAGCAGCCCGGGACAGGGGGGGGGTGAGCAGTTCTTC. The chain uses TRBV5-1 and TRBJ2-1; TRBD1 aligns across 11 bases. The germline gives CDR1 SGHRS, CDR2 YFSETQ. The V and J ends lost 4 bases and 9 bases, in that order; junction bases with no gene match: 6. The CDR3 sequence is 14 residues long.